One and the same sample provided the 9 T cell receptor beta chains below, sequenced in a study of identical twins. TCRdb used MiXCR to reprocess the 5' RACE reads, holding one entry per CDR3 protein. The table includes under 300,000 distinct CDR3 sequences, 9.5% to 15% detected once. These records were also assigned to another study, of yellow fever vaccine responses in identical twins.

Sequencing was done on a sample of memory (CD45RO+) T cells sorted from blood. Receptors originate from a woman under 30 in good health.

V usage is TRBV7-6 and J usage is TRBJ2-7; D gene uncertain. In germline, CDR1 is SGHVS, CDR2 FNYEAQ. V shed 5 bases and J shed 3 bases, with 11 bases lying between them. This CDR3 has 13 amino acids. CDR3 sequence: CASSRIFGYEQYF. The CDR3 nucleotides read TGTGCCAGCAGCCGTATTTTCGGCTACGAGCAGTACTTC.

The rearrangement joins TRBV4-1 to TRBJ2-3, with no clear D. The CDR3 has 14 residues. Trimming shortened V by 0 bases and J by 11 bases, and 15 bases separated the two germline ends. Germline V gives CDR1 MGHRA, CDR2 YSYEKL. CDR3 sequence (DNA): TGCGCCAGCAGCCAAGATGGCCTAGGATACAAGCAGTATTTT. It yields the protein CASSQDGLGYKQYF.

In its sample, this clonotype was seen a few times. The V and J genes are TRBV10-3 and TRBJ2-7; no firm D call. V was pared by 11 bases and J by 5 bases, with 22 bases between. This CDR3 has 14 amino acids. From germline, CDR1 is ENHRY and CDR2 SYGVKD. The CDR3 DNA is TGTGCCCTTTTAAGCCCGTTTATCGGACACGAGCAGTACTTC. It specifies CALLSPFIGHEQYF.

This clonotype was recorded a few times. The V call is TRBV6-4, the J call TRBJ2-3; D ambiguous. The CDR3 extends over 12 amino acids. In germline, CDR1 is MRHNA, CDR2 SNTAGT. V was shortened by 4 bases and J by 4 bases, with 6 bases between the two germline ends. The CDR3 DNA is TGTGCCAGCAGTGGGCCGGCAGATACGCAGTATTTT. Amino acid sequence: CASSGPADTQYF.

At least ten counts were recorded for this clonotype. V is TRBV24-1 and J is TRBJ1-2; maybe TRBD1 (6 bases). V dropped 7 bases and J dropped 8 bases, with 13 bases sitting between them. Germline lookup yields CDR1 KGHDR and CDR2 SFDVKD. The CDR3 has 12 amino acids. DNA of the CDR3: TGTGCCACCAGCGACAGGAAATCGGGCTACACCTTC. This sequence encodes CATSDRKSGYTF.

This clonotype was seen a handful of times. The chain uses TRBV27 and TRBJ2-7; weak D call: TRBD2 (5 bases). Germline V gene sequence: CDR1 MNHEY, CDR2 SMNVEV (reference sequence). The CDR3 sequence is 14 residues long. Trimming took 7 bases from V and 1 from J, leaving 14 bases between them. The DNA of the CDR3 is TGTGCCAGCAAATTTCGGGGAGAATCCTACGAGCAGTACTTC. Translated: CASKFRGESYEQYF.

The chain uses TRBV7-9 and TRBJ2-5; TRBD2 matches 8 bases. The CDR3 runs 16 residues. CDR1 SEHNR and CDR2 FQNEAQ come from the germline V gene (reference sequence). Germline trimming cut 4 bases from V and 4 bases from J; bases unmatched to any gene: 11. The CDR3 sequence is CASSSSGSRLLETQYF. Here the CDR3 DNA reads TGTGCCAGCAGCTCCAGCGGGAGTCGTTTATTAGAGACCCAGTACTTC.

The CDR3 spells CASSYRLPSYEQYF. The CDR3 DNA sequence: TGTGCCAGCAGTTATAGGCTACCATCCTACGAGCAGTACTTC. The rearrangement joins TRBV6-5 to TRBJ2-7; D unclear. V was pared by 3 bases and J by 1 base, with 10 bases between. In germline, CDR1 is MNHEY, CDR2 SVGAGI. This CDR3 contains 14 residues.

This chain links TRBV12-3 or TRBV12-4 with TRBJ2-7; 9 positions match TRBD1. The CDR3 has 13 residues. V lost 6 bases, J lost 5 bases, and 5 bases stayed unmatched. The CDR3 spells CASSRTGVHEQYF. The DNA for the CDR3 is TGTGCCAGCAGCCGGACAGGGGTCCACGAGCAGTACTTC.